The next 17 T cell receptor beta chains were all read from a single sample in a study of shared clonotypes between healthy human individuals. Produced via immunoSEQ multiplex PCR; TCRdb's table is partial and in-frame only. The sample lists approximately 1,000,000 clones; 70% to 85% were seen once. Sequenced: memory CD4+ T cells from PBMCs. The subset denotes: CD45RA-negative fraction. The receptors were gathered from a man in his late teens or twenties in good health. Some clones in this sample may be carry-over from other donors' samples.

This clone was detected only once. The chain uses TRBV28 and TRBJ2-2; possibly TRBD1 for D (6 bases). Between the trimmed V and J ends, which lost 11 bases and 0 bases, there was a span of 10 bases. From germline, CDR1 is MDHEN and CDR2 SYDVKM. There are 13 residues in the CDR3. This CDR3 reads CAAWGPNTGELFF. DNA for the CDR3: TGTGCCGCTTGGGGGCCGAACACCGGGGAGCTGTTTTTT. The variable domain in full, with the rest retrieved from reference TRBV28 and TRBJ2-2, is DVKVTQSSRYLVKRTGEKVFLECVQDMDHENMFWYRQDPGLGLRLIYFSYDVKMKEKGDIPEGYSVSREKKERFSLILESASTNQTSMYLCAAWGPNTGELFFGEGSRLTVL.

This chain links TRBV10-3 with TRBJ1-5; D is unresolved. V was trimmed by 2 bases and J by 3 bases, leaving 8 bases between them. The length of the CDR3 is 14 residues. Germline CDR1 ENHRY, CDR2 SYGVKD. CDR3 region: CAISEDAYNQPQHF. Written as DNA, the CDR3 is TGTGCCATCAGTGAGGACGCCTACAATCAGCCCCAGCATTTT.

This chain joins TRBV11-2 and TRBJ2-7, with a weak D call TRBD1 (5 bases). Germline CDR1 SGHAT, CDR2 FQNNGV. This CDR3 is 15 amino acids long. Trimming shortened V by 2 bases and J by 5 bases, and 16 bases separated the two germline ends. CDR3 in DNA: TGTGCCAGCAGCTTAAGGGGCTTACGGGCCCACGAGCAGTACTTC. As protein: CASSLRGLRAHEQYF.

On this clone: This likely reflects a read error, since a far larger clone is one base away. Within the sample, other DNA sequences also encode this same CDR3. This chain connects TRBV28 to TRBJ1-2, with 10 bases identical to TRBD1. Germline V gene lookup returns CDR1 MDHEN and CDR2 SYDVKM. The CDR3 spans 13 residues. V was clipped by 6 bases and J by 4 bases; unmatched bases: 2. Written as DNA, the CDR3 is TGTGCCAGCAGCAGGGACAGGGGCTATGGCTACACCTTC. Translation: CASSRDRGYGYTF.

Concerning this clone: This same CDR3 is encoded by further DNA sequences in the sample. CDR3 nucleotide sequence: TGTGCCAGCAAGGAGACGGGAGGAGGGAATGAGCAGTTCTTC. This gives the protein CASKETGGGNEQFF. The rearrangement links TRBV2 to TRBJ2-1; 7 bases are a match to TRBD2. The CDR3 is 14 amino acids. V lost 7 bases to trimming and J lost 7 bases; unmatched junction nucleotides: 10. Germline CDR1 is SNHLY and CDR2 is FYNNEI.

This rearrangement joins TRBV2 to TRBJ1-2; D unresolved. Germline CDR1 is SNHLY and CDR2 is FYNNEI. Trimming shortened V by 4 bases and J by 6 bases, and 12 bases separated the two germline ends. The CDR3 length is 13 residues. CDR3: CASSGEGFDGYTF. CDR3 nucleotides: TGTGCCAGCAGTGGGGAGGGTTTCGATGGCTACACCTTC.

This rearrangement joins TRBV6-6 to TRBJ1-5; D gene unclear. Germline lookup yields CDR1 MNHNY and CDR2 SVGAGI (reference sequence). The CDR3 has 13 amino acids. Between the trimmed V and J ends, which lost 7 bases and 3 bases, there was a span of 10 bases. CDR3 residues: CASKPGPNQPQHF. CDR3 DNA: TGTGCCAGCAAACCGGGTCCCAATCAGCCCCAGCATTTT.

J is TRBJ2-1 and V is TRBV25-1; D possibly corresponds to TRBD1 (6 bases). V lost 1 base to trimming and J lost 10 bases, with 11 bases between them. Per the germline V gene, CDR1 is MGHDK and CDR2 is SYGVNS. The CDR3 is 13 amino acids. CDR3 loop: CASSEWGTSEQFF. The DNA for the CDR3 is TGTGCCAGCAGTGAATGGGGGACAAGCGAGCAGTTCTTC.

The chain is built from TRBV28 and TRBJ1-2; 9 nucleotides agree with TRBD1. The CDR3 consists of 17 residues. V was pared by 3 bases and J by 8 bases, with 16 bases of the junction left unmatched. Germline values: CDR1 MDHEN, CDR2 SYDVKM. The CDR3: CASSLPGQGITKWGYTF. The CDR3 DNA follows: TGTGCCAGCAGTTTGCCGGGACAGGGAATAACAAAATGGGGCTACACCTTC.

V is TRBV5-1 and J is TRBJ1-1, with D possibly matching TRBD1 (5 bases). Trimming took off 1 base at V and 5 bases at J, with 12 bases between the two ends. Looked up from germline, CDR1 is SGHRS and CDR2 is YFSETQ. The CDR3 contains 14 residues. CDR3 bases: TGCGCCAGCAGCTTGTTCGCAGGGAGTACTGAAGCTTTCTTT. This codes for CASSLFAGSTEAFF.

CDR3 sequence: CASSLHTSGNTIYF. The CDR3 region has the DNA TGTGCCAGCAGTTTACATACCTCTGGAAACACCATATATTTT. The chain uses TRBV28 and TRBJ1-3; D gene ambiguous. From germline, CDR1 is MDHEN and CDR2 SYDVKM. The CDR3 extends over 14 amino acids. V dropped 2 bases and J dropped 0 bases, with 5 bases sitting between them.

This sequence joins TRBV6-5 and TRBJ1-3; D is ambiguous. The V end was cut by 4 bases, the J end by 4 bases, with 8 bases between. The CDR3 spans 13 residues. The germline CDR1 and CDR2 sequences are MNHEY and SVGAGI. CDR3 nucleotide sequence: TGTGCCAGCAGTTCCGCTAAAGGAAACACCATATATTTT. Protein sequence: CASSSAKGNTIYF.

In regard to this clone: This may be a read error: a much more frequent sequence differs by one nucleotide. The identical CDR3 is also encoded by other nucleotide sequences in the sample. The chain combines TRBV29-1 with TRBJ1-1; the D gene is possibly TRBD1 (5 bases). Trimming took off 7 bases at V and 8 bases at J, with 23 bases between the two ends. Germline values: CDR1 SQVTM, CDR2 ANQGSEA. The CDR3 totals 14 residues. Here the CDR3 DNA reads TGCAGCGCCCGCAATCCGGGGATAGGGACCGAAGCTTTCTTT. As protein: CSARNPGIGTEAFF. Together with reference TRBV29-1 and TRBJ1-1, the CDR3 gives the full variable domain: SAVISQKPSRDICQRGTSLTIQCQVDSQVTMMFWYRQQPGQSLTLIATANQGSEATYESGFVIDKFPISRPNLTFSTLTVSNMSPEDSSIYLCSARNPGIGTEAFFGQGTRLTVV.

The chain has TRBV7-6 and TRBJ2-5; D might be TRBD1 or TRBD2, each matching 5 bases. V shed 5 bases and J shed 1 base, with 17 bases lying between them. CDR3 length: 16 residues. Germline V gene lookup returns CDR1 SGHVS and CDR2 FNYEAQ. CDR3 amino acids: CASSRTGTKTQETQYF. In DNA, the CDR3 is TGTGCCAGCAGCAGAACCGGGACCAAGACCCAAGAGACCCAGTACTTC. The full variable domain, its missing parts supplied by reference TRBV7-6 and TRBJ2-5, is GAGVSQSPRYKVTKRGQDVALRCDPISGHVSLYWYRQALGQGPEFLTYFNYEAQQDKSGLPNDRFSAERPEGSISTLTIQRTEQRDSAMYRCASSRTGTKTQETQYFGPGTRLLVL.

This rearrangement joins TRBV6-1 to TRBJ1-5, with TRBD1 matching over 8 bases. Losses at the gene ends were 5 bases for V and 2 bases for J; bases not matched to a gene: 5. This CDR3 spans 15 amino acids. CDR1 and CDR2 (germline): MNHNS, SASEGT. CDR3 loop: CASSIQTGGNQPQHF. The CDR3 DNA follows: TGTGCCAGCAGTATACAGACAGGGGGCAATCAGCCCCAGCATTTT.

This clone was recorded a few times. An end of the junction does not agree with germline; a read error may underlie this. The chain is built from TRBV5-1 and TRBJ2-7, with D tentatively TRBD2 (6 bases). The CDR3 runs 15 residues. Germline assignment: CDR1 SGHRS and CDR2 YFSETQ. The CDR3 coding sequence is TGCGCCAGCAGATTGGGGACTTTCCCTAGCTACGAGCAGTACTTC. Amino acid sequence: CASRLGTFPSYEQYF.

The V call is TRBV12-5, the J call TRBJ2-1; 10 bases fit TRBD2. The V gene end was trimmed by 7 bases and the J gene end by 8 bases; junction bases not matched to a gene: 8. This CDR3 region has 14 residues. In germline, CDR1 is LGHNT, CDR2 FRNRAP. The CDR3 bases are TGTGCTAGTGCCGAGGCTAGCGGGAGTCATGAGCAGTTCTTC. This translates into CASAEASGSHEQFF.